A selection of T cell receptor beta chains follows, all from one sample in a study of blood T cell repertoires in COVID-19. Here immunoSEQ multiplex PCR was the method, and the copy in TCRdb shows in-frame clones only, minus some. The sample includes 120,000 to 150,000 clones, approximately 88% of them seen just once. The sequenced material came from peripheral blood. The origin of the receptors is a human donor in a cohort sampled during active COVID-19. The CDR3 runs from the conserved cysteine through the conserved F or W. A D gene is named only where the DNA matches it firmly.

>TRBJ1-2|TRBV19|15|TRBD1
CASSTGQLHNYGYTF
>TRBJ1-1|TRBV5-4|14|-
CASSLAGGDTEAFF
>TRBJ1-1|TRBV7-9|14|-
CASTPWGVNTEAFF
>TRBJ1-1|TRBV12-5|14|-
CASGPDGSGTEAFF
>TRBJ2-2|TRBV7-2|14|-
CASSPLVNTGELFF
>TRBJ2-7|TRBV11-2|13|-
CASSPSSGYEQYF
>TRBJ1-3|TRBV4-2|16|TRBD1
CASSQDPGGSGNTIYF
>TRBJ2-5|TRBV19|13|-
CASSDRGRETQYF
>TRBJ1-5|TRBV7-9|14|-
CASSLVGLYQPQHF
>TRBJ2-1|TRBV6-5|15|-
CASSRAGSSYNEQFF
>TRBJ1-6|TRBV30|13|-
CAFVTQGTSPLHF
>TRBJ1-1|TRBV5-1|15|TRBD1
CASSFRTGVNTEAFF
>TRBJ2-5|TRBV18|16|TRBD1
CASSPGTGGAGETQYF
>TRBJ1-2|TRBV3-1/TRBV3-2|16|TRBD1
CASSQSFSRGQAGYTF
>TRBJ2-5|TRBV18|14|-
CASSPQGLQETQYF
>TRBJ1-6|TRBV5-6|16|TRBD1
CASSFRQGAHNSPLHF
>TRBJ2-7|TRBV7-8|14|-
CASSPDTVSYEQYF
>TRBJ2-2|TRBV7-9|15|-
CASSLMGGNTGELFF
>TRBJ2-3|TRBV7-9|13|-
CASSLPGLDTQYF
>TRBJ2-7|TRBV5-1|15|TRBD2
CASSSNSGGPYEQYF
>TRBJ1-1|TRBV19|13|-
CASRQHQNTEAFF
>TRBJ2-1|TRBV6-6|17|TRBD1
CASSLVPGGSIYNEQFF
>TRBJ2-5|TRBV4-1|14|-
CASSQVETEETQYF
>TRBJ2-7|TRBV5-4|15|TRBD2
CASSLVTSGTSEQYF
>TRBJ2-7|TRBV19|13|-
CASSFGQTYEQYF
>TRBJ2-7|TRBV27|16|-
CASSFLGGAPSYEQYF
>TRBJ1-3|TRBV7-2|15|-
CASSLSWSSGNTIYF
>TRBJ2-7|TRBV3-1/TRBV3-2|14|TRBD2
CASSTTSGGYEQYF
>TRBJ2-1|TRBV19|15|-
CASSIDTSSYNEQFF
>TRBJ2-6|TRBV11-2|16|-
CASSSPLSSGANVLTF
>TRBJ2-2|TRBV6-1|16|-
CASSERRQGGNGELFF
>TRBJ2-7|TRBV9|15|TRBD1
CASSVGTGGISEQYF
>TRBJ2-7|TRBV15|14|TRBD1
CATSRGQGAREQYF
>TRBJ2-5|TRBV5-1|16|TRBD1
CASSQGQGRGWETQYF
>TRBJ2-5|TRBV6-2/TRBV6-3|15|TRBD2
CASSWLAGPAETQYF
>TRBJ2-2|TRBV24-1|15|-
CATSDTGEDTGELFF
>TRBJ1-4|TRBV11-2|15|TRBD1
CASSLVTGGIEKLFF
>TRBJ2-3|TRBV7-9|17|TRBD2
CASQASGTHLSTDTQYF
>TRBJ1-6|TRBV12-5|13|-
CASGLTQNSPLHF
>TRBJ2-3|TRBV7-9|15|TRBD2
CASSPTPAGVTFGYF
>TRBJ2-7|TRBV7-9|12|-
CASSSTSYEQYF
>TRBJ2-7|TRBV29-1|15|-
CSVPDPDSPGSEQYF
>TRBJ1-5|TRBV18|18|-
CASSPPPGHETSNQPQHF
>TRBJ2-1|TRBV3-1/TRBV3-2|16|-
CASSQDLTGAYNEQFF
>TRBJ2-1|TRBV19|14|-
CASSIAGGLDEQFF
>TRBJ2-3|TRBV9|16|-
CASSVGPRGGTDTQYF
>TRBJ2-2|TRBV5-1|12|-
CASSHTVGELFF
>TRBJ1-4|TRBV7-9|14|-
CASSLGGANEKLFF
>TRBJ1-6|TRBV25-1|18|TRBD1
CASRGPGTGISYNSPLHF
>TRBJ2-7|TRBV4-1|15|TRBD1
CASSPNRGRDYEQYF
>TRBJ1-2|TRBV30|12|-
CAWTHPGGGYTF
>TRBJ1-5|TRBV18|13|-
CASSPQDNQPQHF
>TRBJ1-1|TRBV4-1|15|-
CASSQGSVLNTEAFF
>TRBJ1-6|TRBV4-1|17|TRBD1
CASSQEKGGGYNSPLHF
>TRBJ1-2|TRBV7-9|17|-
CASSSSPSLGGVYGYTF